What follows is one TCR beta chain and its context. Its specificity is not known. The CDR3 contains 12 residues. The ends were cut back, 5 bases at V and 4 bases at J, with 9 bases in the middle. CDR1 is MNHEY, CDR2 SMNVEV, per germline (reference sequence). TCRdb's copy holds only in-frame clones and misses some; the assay was immunoSEQ multiplex PCR. The data hold roughly 30,000 clones, with about 90% observed a single time. The sample belongs to a study of OX40 agonist ivuxolimab in advanced cancers. Study in general: Cohort: 82.7% men, mean age approximately 66, aged about 23 to 80. Therapy given before enrollment (anti-PD-1, anti-PD-L1 or anti-CTLA-4) was allowed, and over 35% had some. Whole-study results and caveats: Circulating CD4+ and CD8+ T cells showed clonal expansion by week 6 at 0.1 to 3.0 mg/kg. At 0.1-3.0 mg/kg, partial responders had clonal expansion among the lowest observed.

The source was CD4+ or CD8+ T cells sorted from blood, collected in a trial of the OX40 agonist ivuxolimab. This chain uses TRBV27 with TRBJ2-7; D is undetermined. This clonotype was obtained from an adult with an advanced solid tumor such as melanoma, head and neck, liver or kidney cancer. The CDR3 DNA is TGTGCCAGCAGTCTTCTCGGGTACGAGCAGTACTTC. It translates to CASSLLGYEQYF.